The source of this TCR beta chain is a study of regulatory T cells in long-lasting Graves disease. The table lists this clonotype with many counts. Arm-PCR of CDR3 regions with iRepertoire HTBI primers generated TCR beta libraries. TCRdb re-called the multiplex PCR reads through MiXCR, storing one row per CDR3 protein. The repertoire has about 470,000 distinct CDR3 sequences, more than 12% of them found once; the top ten carry roughly 17%. In germline, CDR1 is DFQATT, CDR2 SNEGSKA (reference sequence). The V and J ends lost 7 bases and 5 bases, in that order; junction bases with no gene match: 8. The CDR3 is made up of 15 amino acids. Stated time point: newly diagnosed GD, antithyroid drugs for less than 3 months. The TCR library used RNA extracted from PBMCs. Roughly 8.2-milliliter peripheral blood samples went into EDTA tubes. These sequences were also reported in another study, on T cells in Graves' hyperthyroidism and ophthalmopathy. From that report: Pregnant or lactating patients were excluded, as were those with uncontrolled infection or other autoimmune disease. During a first-round RT-PCR of the TCR CDR3, the HTBI primer set was used.

The sequencing here drew on peripheral blood mononuclear cells (PBMCs), taken at new diagnosis, from a patient treated with antithyroid drugs. The chain is built from TRBV20-1 and TRBJ2-5; 15 bases align to TRBD2. The TCR comes from a woman aged 25 to 45 with Graves disease. The CDR3 DNA follows: TGCAGTGTTAGGACTAGCGGGAGGGATAGTGAGACCCAGTACTTC. Translated: CSVRTSGRDSETQYF.